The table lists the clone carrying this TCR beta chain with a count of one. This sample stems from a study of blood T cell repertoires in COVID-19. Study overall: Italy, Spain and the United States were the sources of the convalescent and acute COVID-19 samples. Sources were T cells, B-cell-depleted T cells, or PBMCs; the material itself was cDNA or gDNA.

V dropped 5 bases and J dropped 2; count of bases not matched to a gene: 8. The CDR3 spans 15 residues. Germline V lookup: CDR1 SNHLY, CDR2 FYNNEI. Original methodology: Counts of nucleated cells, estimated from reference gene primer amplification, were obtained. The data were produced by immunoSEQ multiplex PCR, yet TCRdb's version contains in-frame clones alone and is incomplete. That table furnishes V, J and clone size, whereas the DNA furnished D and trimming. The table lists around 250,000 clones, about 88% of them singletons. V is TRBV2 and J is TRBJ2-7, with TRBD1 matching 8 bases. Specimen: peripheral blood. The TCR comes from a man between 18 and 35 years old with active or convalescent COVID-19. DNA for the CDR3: TGTGCCAGCAGTCTGAGGACAGGGAGGCCCTACGAGCAGTACTTC. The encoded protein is CASSLRTGRPYEQYF.